A selection of T cell receptor beta chains follows, all from one sample in a study of blood T cell repertoires in COVID-19. Generated by immunoSEQ multiplex PCR, the TCRdb table keeps only in-frame clones and is missing some. The sample gives over 250,000 clones, 88% of which show up once; less than 3% is in the top ten. Sequenced material: PBMCs or T cells enriched from blood (not recorded which). The receptors originated from a woman in her fifties or sixties who had recovered from COVID-19. The CDR3 runs from the conserved cysteine through the conserved F or W.

J gene: TRBJ1-1
V gene: TRBV14
CDR3 length: 13
CDR3 protein: CASSQQGYTEAFF

J gene: TRBJ1-2
V gene: TRBV7-8
CDR3 length: 15
CDR3 protein: CASSLGSGGHYGYTF

J gene: TRBJ2-7
V gene: TRBV18
CDR3 length: 16
CDR3 protein: CASSPPRLAGINEQYF

J gene: TRBJ1-1
V gene: TRBV12-3/TRBV12-4
CDR3 length: 13
CDR3 protein: CASSWDRGTEAFF

J gene: TRBJ2-7
V gene: TRBV7-9
CDR3 length: 15
CDR3 protein: CASSAGQYSSYEQYF

J gene: TRBJ2-1
V gene: TRBV7-7
CDR3 length: 15
CDR3 protein: CASSSGIAGYNEQFF

J gene: TRBJ1-5
V gene: TRBV28
CDR3 length: 14
CDR3 protein: CGIRSATGDQPQHF

J gene: TRBJ2-1
V gene: TRBV19
CDR3 length: 14
CDR3 protein: CASSIPYSYNEQFF

J gene: TRBJ1-6
V gene: TRBV27
CDR3 length: 17
CDR3 protein: CASTNRGQSSYNSPLHF

J gene: TRBJ2-1
V gene: TRBV7-2
CDR3 length: 15
CDR3 protein: CASSLRTSGMNEQFF

J gene: TRBJ1-5
V gene: TRBV7-2
CDR3 length: 19
CDR3 protein: CASSLERETAGLSNQPQHF

J gene: TRBJ1-5
V gene: TRBV28
CDR3 length: 14
CDR3 protein: CASRVGQGNQPQHF

J gene: TRBJ1-2
V gene: TRBV28
CDR3 length: 11
CDR3 protein: CASNSLRGYTF

J gene: TRBJ1-5
V gene: TRBV7-2
CDR3 length: 13
CDR3 protein: CASSLESFQPQHF

J gene: TRBJ2-1
V gene: TRBV5-1
CDR3 length: 15
CDR3 protein: CASSQRVGAYNEQFF

J gene: TRBJ2-7
V gene: TRBV5-8
CDR3 length: 14
CDR3 protein: CASSLLGGHYEQYF

J gene: TRBJ1-1
V gene: TRBV29-1
CDR3 length: 14
CDR3 protein: CSVVPGLRNTEAFF

J gene: TRBJ1-1
V gene: TRBV20-1
CDR3 length: 11
CDR3 protein: CSARGSGIGFF

J gene: TRBJ2-7
V gene: TRBV7-9
CDR3 length: 15
CDR3 protein: CASSLSVTSGKQQYF

J gene: TRBJ1-5
V gene: TRBV6-5
CDR3 length: 14
CDR3 protein: CASSRTGLNQPQHF

J gene: TRBJ2-3
V gene: TRBV28
CDR3 length: 13
CDR3 protein: CASTSGFTDTQYF

J gene: TRBJ2-5
V gene: TRBV4-2
CDR3 length: 15
CDR3 protein: CASSQRTGPQETQYF

J gene: TRBJ1-1
V gene: TRBV7-2
CDR3 length: 14
CDR3 protein: CASSFDRGDTEAFF

J gene: TRBJ1-4
V gene: TRBV3-1/TRBV3-2
CDR3 length: 17
CDR3 protein: CASSQVPGGWVSEKLFF

J gene: TRBJ1-3
V gene: TRBV19
CDR3 length: 16
CDR3 protein: CASSDSGLSSGNTIYF

J gene: TRBJ2-3
V gene: TRBV30
CDR3 length: 16
CDR3 protein: CAWSKGSGSSTDTQYF

J gene: TRBJ2-7
V gene: TRBV7-2
CDR3 length: 19
CDR3 protein: CASSYRAGGPSGSHYEQYF

J gene: TRBJ1-5
V gene: TRBV15
CDR3 length: 15
CDR3 protein: CATSRDRGHNQPQHF

J gene: TRBJ2-5
V gene: TRBV18
CDR3 length: 15
CDR3 protein: CASSPTGGSEETQYF

J gene: TRBJ2-2
V gene: TRBV9
CDR3 length: 13
CDR3 protein: CASSVGVAGELFF

J gene: TRBJ2-5
V gene: TRBV10-2
CDR3 length: 14
CDR3 protein: CASRGLAIGETQYF

J gene: TRBJ1-1
V gene: TRBV6-1
CDR3 length: 14
CDR3 protein: CASSETHKNTEAFF

J gene: TRBJ2-7
V gene: TRBV27
CDR3 length: 13
CDR3 protein: CASSDRQLYEQYF

J gene: TRBJ2-1
V gene: TRBV20-1
CDR3 length: 11
CDR3 protein: CSANPVRGQFF

J gene: TRBJ1-6
V gene: TRBV6-5
CDR3 length: 15
CDR3 protein: CASSPFGTDNSPLHF

J gene: TRBJ2-3
V gene: TRBV11-3
CDR3 length: 14
CDR3 protein: CASSLGQSTDTQYF

J gene: TRBJ2-1
V gene: TRBV7-3
CDR3 length: 16
CDR3 protein: CASSPTAGGMYNEQFF

J gene: TRBJ1-5
V gene: TRBV7-2
CDR3 length: 12
CDR3 protein: CASSFNDQPQHF

J gene: TRBJ2-1
V gene: TRBV6-5
CDR3 length: 16
CDR3 protein: CASSYSGGRASNEQFF

J gene: TRBJ1-2
V gene: TRBV24-1
CDR3 length: 14
CDR3 protein: CATSDPNRVAGYTF

J gene: TRBJ1-5
V gene: TRBV19
CDR3 length: 15
CDR3 protein: CASSIDQQTFQPQHF